This T cell receptor beta chain came from a study of EBV T-cell therapy then PD-1 blockade in nasopharyngeal carcinoma listed by TCRdb under 2021. The sample's treatment or condition label, decoded: AdE1-LMPpoly-expanded autologous EBV-specific T-cell therapy followed by anti-PD-1 nivolumab. Looking up the germline V gene yields CDR1 SGDLS and CDR2 YYNGEE. Between the V and J ends, shortened by 0 bases and 0 bases respectively, the junction contains 9 bases. The CDR3 numbers 15 residues from cysteine through phenylalanine. The retained sequence is limited to the CDR3, 45 bases, with the frame set at the first base. In regard to this clone: Its specific antigen is unknown. Base qualities are not recorded, but no much larger clone differs from it by a single base.

The Qiagen DNeasy Kit was used to extract genomic DNA from the sorted cells. Deep sequencing of the TCR beta chain was done on the immunoSEQ platform. The original pipeline was this. Repertoire data analysis was performed with the immunoSEQ Analyzer software. TCRdb stores this immuneACCESS table with in-frame sequences only. Part of the clones is absent; in the studies checked, under half of the shortfall reflects unresolved V genes, and no reason is known for the rest. V and J calls and clone size come straight from that table; D and trimming were deduced from the DNA. The sample includes roughly 16,000 clones, with approximately 88% observed a single time. The ten largest clonotypes hold less than 30% of the sample.

The chain is made from TRBV9 and TRBJ1-1; matching of 6 bases hints at TRBD1 as the D gene. This specimen was CD8+ T cells from blood, taken at day 0 from a patient whose treatment included autologous EBV-specific T cells and nivolumab. This clonotype originated in a man aged 35 to 55 with nasopharyngeal carcinoma. The DNA sequence is given as TGTGCCAGCAGCGTAGGTGGGGGCATGAACACTGAAGCTTTCTTT. The translation is CASSVGGGMNTEAFF.